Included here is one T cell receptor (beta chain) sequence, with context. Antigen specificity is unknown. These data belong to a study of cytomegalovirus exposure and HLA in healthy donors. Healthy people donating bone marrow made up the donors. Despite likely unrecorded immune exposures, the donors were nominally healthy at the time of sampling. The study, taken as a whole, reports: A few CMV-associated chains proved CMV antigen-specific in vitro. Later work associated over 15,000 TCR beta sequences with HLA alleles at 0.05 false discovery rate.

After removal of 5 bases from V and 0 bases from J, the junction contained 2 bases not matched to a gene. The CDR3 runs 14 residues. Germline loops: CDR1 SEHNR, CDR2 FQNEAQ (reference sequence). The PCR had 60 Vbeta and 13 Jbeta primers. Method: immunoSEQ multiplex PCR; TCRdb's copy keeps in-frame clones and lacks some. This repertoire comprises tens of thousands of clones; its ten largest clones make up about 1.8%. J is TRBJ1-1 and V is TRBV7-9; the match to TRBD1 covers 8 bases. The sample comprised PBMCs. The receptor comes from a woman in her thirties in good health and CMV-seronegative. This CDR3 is CASSRQGMNTEAFF. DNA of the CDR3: TGTGCCAGCAGCCGACAGGGGATGAACACTGAAGCTTTCTTT.